This T cell receptor beta chain comes out of a study of identical twins. Healthy Caucasians supplied all donations. Whole-study results and caveats: Shared out-of-frame alpha sequences (those common to twins) showed excess low generation probability. Reduced insertions were recorded for abundant cord blood beta clonotypes, with no such pattern in memory repertoires. Models, which agreed with sharing between unrelated individuals, nonetheless underestimated the out-of-frame TCR alpha sharing seen in monozygotic twins.

TCRdb independently ran MiXCR on the 5' RACE reads; one entry per CDR3 protein. The sample carries around 230,000 distinct CDR3 sequences, 9.4% recorded once. From germline, CDR1 is DFQATT and CDR2 SNEGSKA (reference sequence). The CDR3 runs to 13 residues. Trimming took 1 base from V and 4 from J, leaving 10 bases between them. This clonotype was counted at least ten times. Its antigen is currently unknown. The sequence was obtained from a woman in her late teens or twenties in good health. Sequencing input: memory (CD45RO+) T cells sorted from blood. This rearrangement joins TRBV20-1 to TRBJ1-1; D might be TRBD1 (5 bases). CDR3 sequence: CSARGPGGTEAFF. The CDR3 DNA reads as TGCAGTGCTAGAGGCCCGGGGGGCACTGAAGCTTTCTTT.